This T cell receptor beta chain emerged from a study of cytomegalovirus exposure and HLA in healthy donors. The CDR3 extends over 14 amino acids. Germline V gene lookup returns CDR1 SEHNR and CDR2 FQNEAQ (reference sequence). Between the trimmed V and J ends, which lost 3 bases and 0 bases, there was a span of 8 bases. The PCR ran on 60 Vbeta and 13 Jbeta primers. TCRdb keeps only in-frame clones here, not all; method: immunoSEQ multiplex PCR. The sample lists over 150,000 clones, about two thirds occurring once. Source material: PBMCs. The sequence was obtained from a woman under 30 in good health and CMV-seropositive. V usage is TRBV7-9 and J usage is TRBJ1-1; D is unresolved. The CDR3 spells CASSFNQMNTEAFF. The CDR3 DNA is TGTGCCAGCAGCTTTAACCAGATGAACACTGAAGCTTTCTTT.